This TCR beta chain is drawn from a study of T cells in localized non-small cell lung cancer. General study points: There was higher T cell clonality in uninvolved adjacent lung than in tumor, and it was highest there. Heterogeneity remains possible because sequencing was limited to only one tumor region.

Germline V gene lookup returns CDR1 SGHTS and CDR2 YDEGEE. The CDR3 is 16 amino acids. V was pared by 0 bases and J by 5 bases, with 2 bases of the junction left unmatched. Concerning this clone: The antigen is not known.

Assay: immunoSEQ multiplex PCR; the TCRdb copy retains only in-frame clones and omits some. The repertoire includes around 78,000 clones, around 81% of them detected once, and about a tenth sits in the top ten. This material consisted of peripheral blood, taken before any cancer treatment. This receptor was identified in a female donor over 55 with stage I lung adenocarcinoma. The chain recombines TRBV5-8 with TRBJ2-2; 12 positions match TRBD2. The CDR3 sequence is CASSLGLAGETGELFF. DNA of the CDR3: TGTGCCAGCAGCTTGGGACTAGCGGGGGAAACCGGGGAGCTGTTTTTT. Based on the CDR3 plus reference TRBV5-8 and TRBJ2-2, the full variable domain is EAGVTQSPTHLIKTRGQQATLRCSPISGHTSVYWYQQALGLGLQFLLWYDEGEERNRGNFPPRFSGRQFPNYSSELNVNALELEDSALYLCASSLGLAGETGELFFGEGSRLTVL.